Each of the 9 T cell receptor beta chains below was sequenced from the same sample in a study of T cells after posttransplantation cyclophosphamide. Here immunoSEQ multiplex PCR was the method, and the copy in TCRdb shows in-frame clones only, minus some. The sample has tens of thousands of clones, 90% to 95% seen once. The specimen sequenced was PBMCs. The receptor source for this set is a woman aged 25 to 39 in good health and a related stem cell transplant donor.

This chain uses TRBV11-2 with TRBJ1-1; 8 positions match TRBD1. From germline, CDR1 is SGHAT and CDR2 FQNNGV. The trim removed 6 bases at V and 3 bases at J, leaving 6 bases unmatched. This CDR3 has 14 amino acids. CDR3 nucleotide sequence: TGTGCCAGCAGTCCGACAGGGGACGACACTGAAGCTTTCTTT. Its protein product is CASSPTGDDTEAFF.

This sequence joins TRBV5-1 and TRBJ2-5; D may correspond to TRBD1 or TRBD2 (5 bases each). The V end was cut by 5 bases, the J end by 3 bases, with 8 bases between. Germline loops: CDR1 SGHRS, CDR2 YFSETQ. The CDR3 has 12 residues. The CDR3 nucleotides read TGCGCCAGCAGTGGGACGGAAGAGACCCAGTACTTC. It yields the protein CASSGTEETQYF.

The chain carries TRBV6-1 and TRBJ2-2; 10 positions agree with TRBD2. Germline V gene sequence: CDR1 MNHNS, CDR2 SASEGT. The ends lost 10 bases at V and 3 bases at J; junction bases unmatched: 5. CDR3 length: 14 amino acids. The CDR3 nucleotides are TGTGCCATCGAGCGGGGGGGCGACACCGGGGAGCTGTTTTTT. Residues: CAIERGGDTGELFF.

V usage is TRBV19 and J usage is TRBJ2-1; a possible D gene is TRBD2 (6 bases). The CDR3 spans 13 residues. Trimming pared 5 bases from V and 10 bases from J, leaving 15 bases between. Germline V lookup: CDR1 LNHDA, CDR2 SQIVND (reference sequence). CDR3 loop: CASSFSSGLEQFF. The DNA of the CDR3 is TGTGCCAGTAGTTTTTCCAGCGGGCTGGAGCAGTTCTTC.

This clone was detected once. The rearrangement joins TRBV21-1 to TRBJ2-5; TRBD2 reflects the table's D call only, with no check against the DNA. TRBV21-1 is a pseudogene locus. The CDR3 totals 14 residues. The CDR3 sequence is CASSKAPGVETQYF. The CDR3 DNA is TGTGCCAGCAGCAAAGCGCCGGGGGTTGAGACCCAGTACTTC.

The CDR3 DNA is TGTGCCAGTAGGGGAGTCCCGGGACAGGGATCCGCTGAAGCTTTCTTT. It specifies CASRGVPGQGSAEAFF. The chain employs TRBV19 and TRBJ1-1; TRBD1 matches at 9 bases. The V segment lost 6 bases and the J segment 6 bases; nucleotides outside the gene matches: 14. CDR1 and CDR2 (germline): LNHDA, SQIVND (reference sequence). This CDR3 is 16 amino acids long.

The rearrangement links TRBV28 to TRBJ1-5; no definite D call. The CDR3 is made up of 15 amino acids. Germline V CDR1 and CDR2: MDHEN, SYDVKM. The V end was cut by 2 bases, the J end by 4 bases, with 12 bases between. DNA of the CDR3: TGTGCCAGCAGTTTACAGACAAGAGGGAATCAGCCCCAGCATTTT. Amino acids: CASSLQTRGNQPQHF.

V gene TRBV6-4 combines with J gene TRBJ1-1; D is perhaps TRBD1 (5 bases). V dropped 2 bases and J dropped 1 base, with 5 bases sitting between them. The CDR3 covers 13 residues. In germline, CDR1 is MRHNA, CDR2 SNTAGT. The CDR3 region has the DNA TGTGCCAGCAGTGACCAGGGGAACACTGAAGCTTTCTTT. Protein: CASSDQGNTEAFF.

The genes are TRBV15 and TRBJ1-1, with TRBD1 matching 9 bases. The germline V gene has CDR1 LNHNV and CDR2 YYDKDF (reference sequence). The CDR3 is 15 residues long. The V and J ends lost 0 bases and 7 bases, in that order; junction bases with no gene match: 6. The CDR3 DNA is TGTGCCACCAGCAGAGACCCGGGACAGGGTATTGAAGCTTTCTTT. This sequence encodes CATSRDPGQGIEAFF.